This T cell receptor (beta chain) came from a study of blood T cell repertoires in COVID-19. Only in-frame clones appear in the TCRdb table, and some are missing; sequencing was by immunoSEQ multiplex PCR. Here the sample spans more than 200,000 clones, approximately 88% being singletons. The V and J ends lost 3 bases and 7 bases respectively, with 21 bases between them. The CDR3 contains 16 residues. Germline V CDR1 and CDR2: LNHDA, SQIVND (reference sequence). The sequence was collected from a woman in her thirties with COVID-19, enrolled during active disease. Sequenced material: peripheral blood. The rearrangement uses TRBV19 and TRBJ1-2; tentatively, D is TRBD1 (6 bases). The CDR3: CASSIQGLPGRFGYTF. In DNA, the CDR3 is TGTGCCAGTAGTATTCAGGGGCTACCGGGTCGGTTTGGCTACACCTTC.